This T cell receptor (beta chain) was identified in a study of CD8 T cells in Susac syndrome. Study-level background: Eight or nine of the sequenced Susac syndrome patients were in remission, and 5 or 6 had active disease.

The CDR3 covers 15 residues. V shed 7 bases and J shed 4 bases, with 17 bases lying between them. Looked up from germline, CDR1 is SGHNT and CDR2 is YYREEE (reference sequence). With random hexamers, roughly 0.45 to 1 ug RNA was reverse transcribed. TCRdb reanalysed the immunoSEQ multiplex PCR reads using MiXCR and keeps one entry per CDR3 protein. The data contain tens of thousands of distinct CDR3 sequences, 85% to 95% of them seen just once; the ten biggest clones take up under 1%. This rearrangement joins TRBV5-4 to TRBJ2-2; possibly TRBD1 or TRBD2 for D (7 bases each). This receptor was identified in a human donor with Susac syndrome. Sequencing input: CD8+ T cells from PBMCs. The DNA for the CDR3 is TGTGCCAGCCGGGAGGACAGGCGAATCACCGGGGAGCTGTTTTTT. Its protein is CASREDRRITGELFF.